The next 22 T cell receptor beta chains were all read from a single sample in a study of early T cells in non-severe SARS-CoV-2 infection. TCRdb re-analysed the 5' RACE reads in MiXCR, keeping a single row per CDR3 protein. In the table there are roughly 48,000 distinct CDR3 sequences, 4% to 5% of which are singletons. Sequenced sample: whole blood. The receptor source for this set is an adult who was a healthcare worker with PCR-confirmed SARS-CoV-2 infection or an uninfected control (not recorded which).

This chain links TRBV27 with TRBJ2-3; the D is unclear. Germline CDR1 MNHEY, CDR2 SMNVEV (reference sequence). V was cut by 6 bases and J by 2 bases, with 24 bases left in between. This CDR3 comprises 18 residues. The CDR3 DNA sequence: TGTGCCAGCAGCCCGCCCCCAGGCCGCAAAGGAACCACAGATACGCAGTATTTT. Translated, it gives CASSPPPGRKGTTDTQYF.

This clonotype was counted at least ten times. The chain recombines TRBV5-6 with TRBJ2-2; D call uncertain. The germline gives CDR1 SGHDT, CDR2 YYEEEE. Trimming took off 4 bases at V and 0 bases at J, with 7 bases between the two ends. The CDR3 extends over 14 amino acids. The DNA of the CDR3 is TGTGCCAGCAGCAAAGATACGAACACCGGGGAGCTGTTTTTT. This codes for CASSKDTNTGELFF.

This clonotype was picked up many times. This sequence joins TRBV5-4 and TRBJ2-1; either TRBD1 or TRBD2 may supply D (6 bases each). CDR3 length: 16 amino acids. Germline V CDR1 and CDR2: SGHNT, YYREEE (reference sequence). V lost 0 bases and J 0 bases, leaving 10 bases between the germline ends. The CDR3 sequence is CASSLGGASSYNEQFF. As DNA, the CDR3 is TGTGCCAGCAGCTTGGGGGGGGCGAGCTCCTACAATGAGCAGTTCTTC.

This clonotype has ten or more counts. The rearrangement links TRBV4-2 to TRBJ1-3, with D unclear. CDR1 and CDR2 (germline): LGHNA, YNFKEQ. This CDR3 region has 17 residues. V was shortened by 1 base and J by 4 bases, with 17 bases between the two germline ends. The CDR3 sequence is CASSQATGRESGNTIYF. The CDR3 region has the DNA TGTGCCAGCAGCCAAGCGACCGGAAGGGAGTCCGGAAACACCATATATTTT.

The table lists this clonotype with many counts. The CDR3 loop reads CASSRTTGPSEQFF. As DNA, the CDR3 is TGTGCCAGCAGCAGGACAACAGGTCCCAGTGAGCAGTTCTTC. The gene calls are TRBV7-8 and TRBJ2-1, with a weak D call TRBD1 (5 bases). Germline V lookup: CDR1 SGHVS, CDR2 FQNEAQ. Trimming stripped 5 bases from V and 9 bases from J, with 17 bases between. This CDR3 contains 14 residues.

This clonotype was recorded many times. J is TRBJ2-3 and V is TRBV30; 13 nucleotides line up with TRBD2. J lost 4 bases, V lost 3 bases, and 4 bases had no gene match. The length of the CDR3 is 15 residues. Germline V gene lookup returns CDR1 GTSNPN and CDR2 SVGIG (reference sequence). CDR3 protein: CAWRRTSGGPDTQYF. CDR3 nucleotides: TGTGCCTGGAGAAGGACTAGCGGGGGACCAGATACGCAGTATTTT.

This clonotype was seen many times. The chain combines TRBV20-1 with TRBJ2-3, with 10 bases fitting TRBD2. The germline V gene has CDR1 DFQATT and CDR2 SNEGSKA (reference sequence). The CDR3 covers 17 residues. V was pared by 0 bases and J by 2 bases, with 8 bases of the junction left unmatched. The CDR3 DNA sequence: TGCAGTGCTAGAGATCATGGTAGCGGGGGGTTCACAGATACGCAGTATTTT. Translated, it gives CSARDHGSGGFTDTQYF.

This clonotype was detected only a few times. This chain joins TRBV18 and TRBJ2-3, with D possibly being TRBD2 (6 bases). The CDR3 runs 17 residues. Germline V lookup: CDR1 KGHSH, CDR2 LQKENI. V shed 0 bases and J shed 1 base, with 14 bases lying between them. CDR3 protein: CASSPPSRGLGTDTQYF. CDR3 sequence (DNA): TGTGCCAGCTCACCACCTTCTCGGGGGTTGGGCACAGATACGCAGTATTTT.

This clonotype was picked up many times. The J gene is TRBJ2-7, the V gene TRBV4-3; 11 nucleotides agree with TRBD1. Trimming cost V 4 bases and J 3 bases; bases outside gene matches: 14. The germline gives CDR1 LGHNA, CDR2 YSLEER. CDR3 length equals 18 residues. The DNA of the CDR3 is TGCGCCAGCAGCCCTAGCGGCCACTCGGGACAGGGGGGCTACGAGCAGTACTTC. This codes for CASSPSGHSGQGGYEQYF.

In its sample, this clonotype was seen many times. V gene TRBV10-3 combines with J gene TRBJ2-3, with D unclear. Trimming shortened V by 0 bases and J by 6 bases, and 19 bases separated the two germline ends. CDR3 size: 17 residues. The germline gives CDR1 ENHRY, CDR2 SYGVKD. This chain's CDR3 is CAISESELSRLGDTQYF. In DNA, the CDR3 is TGTGCCATCAGTGAGTCCGAGCTATCAAGGCTCGGGGATACGCAGTATTTT.

This clonotype has a count of ten or more. The chain has TRBV25-1 and TRBJ1-2; D perhaps matches TRBD1 (5 bases). Trimming shortened V by 2 bases and J by 4 bases, and 14 bases separated the two germline ends. Germline V gene lookup returns CDR1 MGHDK and CDR2 SYGVNS. This CDR3 comprises 15 residues. CDR3 bases: TGTGCCAGCAGTGAACCCGCGGGACCAAGCTATGGCTACACCTTC. Translation gives CASSEPAGPSYGYTF.

This clonotype was observed many times. The V gene is TRBV19, the J gene TRBJ2-3, with D tentatively TRBD2 (5 bases). V lost 9 bases and J lost 2, with 12 bases in between. This CDR3 has 13 amino acids. Germline V gene sequence: CDR1 LNHDA, CDR2 SQIVND (reference sequence). This CDR3 is CASQRTFTDTQYF. The CDR3, as DNA: TGTGCCAGCCAGCGGACCTTCACAGATACGCAGTATTTT.

This clonotype was seen at least ten times. V is TRBV9 and J is TRBJ1-1; possible D gene TRBD1, 5 bases. This CDR3 is built from 13 residues. The ends were cut back, 4 bases at V and 6 bases at J, with 13 bases in the middle. Germline CDR1 and CDR2: SGDLS and YYNGEE. CDR3 DNA: TGTGCCAGCAGCTCGGGACCTGGCGCTGAAGCTTTCTTT. This codes for CASSSGPGAEAFF.

At least ten counts were recorded for this clonotype. The chain uses TRBV20-1 and TRBJ2-1; the D is unclear. V dropped 5 bases and J dropped 2 bases, with 4 bases sitting between them. The CDR3 extends over 11 amino acids. Per germline, CDR1 DFQATT and CDR2 SNEGSKA (reference sequence). The CDR3 sequence is CSAPTYNEQFF. The CDR3 nucleotides are TGCAGTGCTCCTACCTACAATGAGCAGTTCTTC.

The gene calls are TRBV5-1 and TRBJ2-1, with D possibly being TRBD2 (5 bases). Germline assignment: CDR1 SGHRS and CDR2 YFSETQ. The V and J ends lost 2 bases and 7 bases respectively, with 16 bases between them. CDR3 size: 15 residues. The CDR3 DNA reads TGCGCCAGCAGCTTTTTGTCTCCATCGGGGAATGAGCAGTTCTTC. This gives the protein CASSFLSPSGNEQFF.

At least ten counts were recorded for this clonotype. The chain couples TRBV7-2 to TRBJ2-5, with D maybe TRBD1 (6 bases). The CDR3 covers 17 residues. Germline V gene sequence: CDR1 SGHTA, CDR2 FQGNSA. V was cut by 1 base and J by 1 base, with 16 bases left in between. The CDR3 reads CASSLVVGARPQETQYF. CDR3 nucleotides: TGTGCCAGCAGCTTAGTTGTGGGGGCGCGGCCCCAAGAGACCCAGTACTTC.

The chain joins TRBV6-2 or TRBV6-3 to TRBJ2-5; no definite D call. CDR3 length: 12 residues. Germline V gene sequence: CDR1 MNHEY, CDR2 SVGEGT. V was shortened by 2 bases and J by 3 bases, with 4 bases between the two germline ends. CDR3 sequence reads: CASSYGKETQYF. The DNA of the CDR3 is TGTGCCAGCAGTTACGGGAAAGAGACCCAGTACTTC.

The chain has TRBV6-6 and TRBJ2-2; TRBD1 agrees at 10 bases. The germline V gene has CDR1 MNHNY and CDR2 SVGAGI (reference sequence). J lost 1 base, V lost 4 bases, and 18 bases had no gene match. The CDR3 totals 21 residues. CDR3 nucleotide sequence: TGTGCCAGCAGTTCCTCTCACTTCGGGACAGGGGTTACTTGGAACACCGGGGAGCTGTTTTTT. It codes for CASSSSHFGTGVTWNTGELFF.

The chain carries TRBV29-1 and TRBJ2-1; TRBD2 aligns across 13 bases. This CDR3 is built from 13 residues. Germline loops: CDR1 SQVTM, CDR2 ANQGSEA. J lost 11 bases, V lost 7 bases, and 8 bases had no gene match. CDR3 DNA: TGCAGCGGTGGACTAGCGGGAGCCGGTAAGCAGTTCTTC. Translated: CSGGLAGAGKQFF.

This clonotype was found many times. The V gene is TRBV11-2, the J gene TRBJ1-1; 7 bases are a match to TRBD1. The J segment lost 5 bases and the V segment lost 5 bases, leaving 8 bases of the junction unmatched. Looked up from germline, CDR1 is SGHAT and CDR2 is FQNNGV. CDR3 size: 14 residues. Written as DNA, the CDR3 is TGTGCCAGCAGCGGGAGGGGGCCAGAGACTGAAGCTTTCTTT. Translating it yields CASSGRGPETEAFF.

This clonotype has a handful of counts. The V gene is TRBV3-1, the J gene TRBJ1-1; possible D gene TRBD1, 6 bases. The V and J ends lost 4 bases and 1 base respectively, with 13 bases between them. Germline CDR1 is LGHDT and CDR2 is YNNKEL (reference sequence). This CDR3 region has 15 residues. The CDR3: CASSLAGGPNTEAFF. The DNA for the CDR3 is TGTGCCAGCAGCCTCGCCGGGGGCCCGAACACTGAAGCTTTCTTT. Supplemented by reference TRBV3-1 and TRBJ1-1, the full variable domain reads DTAVSQTPKYLVTQMGNDKSIKCEQNLGHDTMYWYKQDSKKFLKIMFSYNNKELIINETVPNRFSPKSPDKAHLNLHINSLELGDSAVYFCASSLAGGPNTEAFFGQGTRLTVV.

This clonotype has a count of ten or more. The gene calls are TRBV3-1 and TRBJ2-1, with 10 nucleotides matching TRBD2. After removal of 1 base from V and 3 bases from J, the junction contained 6 bases not matched to a gene. The germline V gene encodes CDR1 LGHDT and CDR2 YNNKEL (reference sequence). The CDR3 extends over 17 amino acids. The CDR3 sequence: CASSQGWTSGSYNEQFF. The CDR3 nucleotides are TGTGCCAGCAGCCAAGGGTGGACTAGCGGAAGCTACAATGAGCAGTTCTTC.